This TCR beta chain comes out of a study of cytomegalovirus exposure and HLA in healthy donors. In its sample, this clone was seen a few times. Its antigen remains unidentified. Study-level findings and limits: In an earlier analysis, most TCR beta V segments were productive about 87% or about 30% of the time.

Primers: 60 Vbeta forward and 13 Jbeta reverse. Data came from immunoSEQ multiplex PCR; TCRdb stores just in-frame clones and leaves some out. The sample lists 130,000 or so clones; 75% to 90% were seen once. The source material was PBMCs. This receptor was identified in a man aged 40-49 years in good health and CMV-seronegative.

In DNA, the CDR3 is TGTGCCAGCAGCCAGGGGGGACTTGGGGCCAACGTCCTGACTTTC. The encoded protein is CASSQGGLGANVLTF. The chain couples TRBV7-9 to TRBJ2-6; weak D call: TRBD1 (7 bases). CDR1 and CDR2 from the germline V gene are SEHNR and FQNEAQ (reference sequence). The V end was cut by 5 bases, the J end by 3 bases, with 11 bases between. This CDR3 has 15 residues.